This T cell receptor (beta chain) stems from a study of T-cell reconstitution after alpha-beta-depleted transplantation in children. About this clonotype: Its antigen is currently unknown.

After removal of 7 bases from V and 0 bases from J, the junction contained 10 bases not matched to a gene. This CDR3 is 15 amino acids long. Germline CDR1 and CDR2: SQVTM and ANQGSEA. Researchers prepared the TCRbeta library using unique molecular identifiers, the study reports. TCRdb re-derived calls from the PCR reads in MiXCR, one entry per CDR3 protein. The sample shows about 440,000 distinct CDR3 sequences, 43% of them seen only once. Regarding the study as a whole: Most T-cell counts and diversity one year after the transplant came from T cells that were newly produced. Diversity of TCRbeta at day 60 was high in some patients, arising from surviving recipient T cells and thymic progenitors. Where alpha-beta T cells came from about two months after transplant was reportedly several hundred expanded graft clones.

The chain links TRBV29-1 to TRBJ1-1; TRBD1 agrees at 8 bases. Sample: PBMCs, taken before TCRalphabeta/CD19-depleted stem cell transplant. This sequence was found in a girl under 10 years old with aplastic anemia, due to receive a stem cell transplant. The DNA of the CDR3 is TGCAGCGGGAGGGGACAGGCTTGGATGAACACTGAAGCTTTCTTT. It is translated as CSGRGQAWMNTEAFF.